These 23 T cell receptor beta chains share one sample of origin, sequenced in a study of cytomegalovirus exposure and HLA in healthy donors. Some clones are missing from TCRdb's copy, which holds only in-frame ones; the method was immunoSEQ multiplex PCR. The table records 65,000 to 75,000 clones, 94% of them present only once. Sequenced sample: PBMCs. The origin of the receptors is a man aged 18 to 35 in good health and CMV-seropositive.

J is TRBJ2-5 and V is TRBV7-9; D may be TRBD2 (5 bases). The V and J ends lost 5 bases and 4 bases respectively, with 23 bases between them. Germline V gives CDR1 SEHNR, CDR2 FQNEAQ (reference sequence). This CDR3 is 17 amino acids long. CDR3 region: CASSPRPSLGYRETQYF. CDR3 sequence (DNA): TGTGCCAGCAGCCCCAGGCCTAGCCTCGGTTATCGAGAGACCCAGTACTTC.

The chain employs TRBV5-1 and TRBJ2-7, with 9 bases that match TRBD1. The CDR3 has 15 amino acids. Germline CDR1 SGHRS, CDR2 YFSETQ. After removal of 3 bases from V and 4 bases from J, the junction contained 8 bases not matched to a gene. The DNA of the CDR3 is TGCGCCAGCAGCTATAGGACAGGGGCGACATACGAGCAGTACTTC. Residues: CASSYRTGATYEQYF.

The V call is TRBV28, the J call TRBJ2-1, with TRBD1 matching 10 bases. The V segment lost 5 bases and the J segment 7 bases; nucleotides outside the gene matches: 8. Germline assignment: CDR1 MDHEN and CDR2 SYDVKM. The length of the CDR3 is 15 residues. The CDR3 DNA reads TGTGCCAGCAGTGATATGGACAGGGGGTGGAATGAGCAGTTCTTC. Translation gives CASSDMDRGWNEQFF.

The J gene is TRBJ2-3, the V gene TRBV2, with TRBD1 as a possible D gene (6 bases). With 6 bases removed from V and 0 bases from J, the gap between germline ends came to 13 bases. CDR1 is SNHLY and CDR2 is FYNNEI in the germline V gene. CDR3 length: 15 amino acids. The CDR3 reads CASSEDRLSTDTQYF. The CDR3 bases are TGTGCCAGCAGCGAGGACAGACTTAGCACAGATACGCAGTATTTT.

For the CDR3, the DNA is TGCGCCAGCAGCTTGTCTGGGGGGGCGGGCGCAGATACGCAGTATTTT. It yields the protein CASSLSGGAGADTQYF. The V and J genes are TRBV5-1 and TRBJ2-3, with a possible D match to TRBD2 (7 bases). The CDR3 extends over 16 amino acids. CDR1 is SGHRS and CDR2 is YFSETQ in the germline V gene. Trimming removed 1 base from V and 4 bases from J, with 16 bases in between.

The table lists this clone with a count of one. This chain links TRBV5-1 with TRBJ2-7, with 11 nucleotides matching TRBD2. From germline, CDR1 is SGHRS and CDR2 YFSETQ. The CDR3 has 15 amino acids. V trimming: 1 base; J trimming: 2 bases; junction bases outside the gene matches: 2. The CDR3 nucleotides are TGCGCCAGCAGCTTGACTAGCGGGAGTCCCTACGAGCAGTACTTC. Translated, it gives CASSLTSGSPYEQYF.

V usage is TRBV10-3 and J usage is TRBJ2-5, with 7 positions matching TRBD2. V gave up 4 bases and J gave up 2 bases; unmatched junction bases: 1. The germline gives CDR1 ENHRY, CDR2 SYGVKD. There are 13 residues in the CDR3. CDR3 coding DNA: TGTGCCATCAGTGGCGGGGGACAAGAGACCCAGTACTTC. Protein product: CAISGGGQETQYF.

The chain is built from TRBV30 and TRBJ1-5; TRBD1 might be the D (5 bases). Trimming took 0 bases from V and 1 from J, leaving 10 bases between them. CDR3 length equals 15 residues. Germline CDR1 is GTSNPN and CDR2 is SVGIG (reference sequence). This CDR3 reads CAWSVGGNSNQPQHF. The CDR3 DNA follows: TGTGCCTGGAGTGTCGGGGGAAACAGCAATCAGCCCCAGCATTTT.

This sequence joins TRBV7-3 and TRBJ2-3; 8 nucleotides match TRBD2. The germline V gene encodes CDR1 SGHTA and CDR2 FQGTGA. The CDR3 runs 16 residues. V dropped 3 bases and J dropped 6; count of bases not matched to a gene: 11. The CDR3 DNA reads as TGTGCCAGCAGCTTGGGACTAGGCGGAACCGCCGATACGCAGTATTTT. This codes for CASSLGLGGTADTQYF.

V and J are TRBV30 and TRBJ2-7; no clear D gene. Looked up from germline, CDR1 is GTSNPN and CDR2 is SVGIG (reference sequence). The CDR3 consists of 11 residues. V was cut by 5 bases and J by 6 bases, with 11 bases left in between. CDR3 coding DNA: TGTGCCTGGTCCGGGTACCTCGAGCAGTACTTC. It codes for CAWSGYLEQYF.

The V call is TRBV2, the J call TRBJ1-5; D is uncertain. The germline V and J ends were trimmed by 6 bases and 6 bases, with 12 bases remaining between them. Germline V lookup: CDR1 SNHLY, CDR2 FYNNEI. The CDR3 runs to 13 residues. CDR3 sequence: CASRGIGSQPQHF. The CDR3, as DNA: TGTGCCAGCAGGGGGATAGGGAGTCAGCCCCAGCATTTT.

V is TRBV28 and J is TRBJ1-4; TRBD1 agrees at 8 bases. The CDR3 totals 14 residues. The ends lost 5 bases at V and 8 bases at J; junction bases unmatched: 7. CDR1 and CDR2 from the germline V gene are MDHEN and SYDVKM. The CDR3 coding sequence is TGTGCCAGCAGTACGGGACAGGCGGCGGAAAAACTGTTTTTT. It translates to CASSTGQAAEKLFF.

The genes are TRBV7-9 and TRBJ2-7, with TRBD2 matching 9 bases. CDR3 size: 15 residues. Unmatched junction bases numbered 10, after V lost 5 bases and J lost 5 bases. Per the germline V gene, CDR1 is SEHNR and CDR2 is FQNEAQ (reference sequence). CDR3 sequence reads: CASSREREVQHEQYF. Here the CDR3 DNA reads TGTGCCAGCAGCCGCGAGCGGGAGGTCCAACACGAGCAGTACTTC.

This chain uses TRBV7-9 with TRBJ2-7, with 11 bases lining up with TRBD1. CDR1 and CDR2 from the germline V gene are SEHNR and FQNEAQ (reference sequence). V lost 2 bases to trimming and J lost 5 bases; unmatched junction nucleotides: 8. The CDR3 runs 16 residues. The CDR3, as DNA: TGTGCCAGCAGCTTATTCTCCGGGACAGGGGGTAACGAGCAGTACTTC. Residues: CASSLFSGTGGNEQYF.

The chain uses TRBV30 and TRBJ1-1; D perhaps matches TRBD1 (5 bases). V lost 3 bases, J lost 1 base, and 9 bases lay in between. This CDR3 comprises 13 residues. CDR1 and CDR2 from the germline V gene are GTSNPN and SVGIG (reference sequence). The CDR3, as DNA: TGTGCCTGGAGAGGGGCCTCGAACACTGAAGCTTTCTTT. Translated, it gives CAWRGASNTEAFF. The complete variable domain, with remaining parts taken from reference TRBV30 and TRBJ1-1, reads SQTIHQWPATLVQPVGSPLSLECTVEGTSNPNLYWYRQAAGRGLQLLFYSVGIGQISSEVPQNLSASRPQDRQFILSSKKLLLSDSGFYLCAWRGASNTEAFFGQGTRLTVV.

V is TRBV6-5 and J is TRBJ1-1; 8 nucleotides agree with TRBD1. The trim removed 5 bases at V and 5 bases at J, leaving 10 bases unmatched. This CDR3 contains 15 residues. Germline V CDR1 and CDR2: MNHEY, SVGAGI. The CDR3 bases are TGTGCCAGCAGTAAGTCTACAGGGGGGAGAACTGAAGCTTTCTTT. It translates to CASSKSTGGRTEAFF.

This clone showed up just once. The genes are TRBV25-1 and TRBJ1-4; 9 bases fit TRBD1. After removal of 0 bases from V and 4 bases from J, the junction contained 6 bases not matched to a gene. The CDR3 has 17 amino acids. The germline V gene encodes CDR1 MGHDK and CDR2 SYGVNS. The CDR3 reads CASSEYTGTGLNEKLFF. As DNA, the CDR3 is TGTGCCAGCAGTGAATATACGGGGACAGGGCTTAATGAAAAACTGTTTTTT.

CDR3 coding DNA: TGTGCCAGCAGCTTGGGACAGGAAAACATTCAGTACTTC. Protein product: CASSLGQENIQYF. This chain uses TRBV5-4 with TRBJ2-4, with D perhaps TRBD1 (6 bases). The CDR3 has 13 residues. Germline CDR1 SGHNT, CDR2 YYREEE (reference sequence). The V and J ends lost 0 bases and 5 bases respectively, with 6 bases between them.

CDR3 in amino acids: CASSFQGPPKPQHF. The CDR3 bases are TGTGCCAGCAGCTTTCAGGGGCCGCCCAAGCCCCAGCATTTT. The chain has TRBV7-2 and TRBJ1-5; D is perhaps TRBD1 (6 bases). The CDR3 totals 14 residues. V was shortened by 3 bases and J by 8 bases, with 14 bases between the two germline ends. CDR1 is SGHTA, CDR2 FQGNSA, per germline. The whole variable domain, remainder taken from reference TRBV7-2 and TRBJ1-5, is GAGVSQSPSNKVTEKGKDVELRCDPISGHTALYWYRQSLGQGLEFLIYFQGNSAPDKSGLPSDRFSAERTGGSVSTLTIQRTQQEDSAVYLCASSFQGPPKPQHFGDGTRLSIL.

The chain recombines TRBV7-8 with TRBJ2-5; no clear D. V was clipped by 1 base and J by 4 bases, with 10 bases between them. Germline CDR1 reads SGHVS; CDR2 reads FQNEAQ. This CDR3 comprises 14 residues. CDR3 sequence (DNA): TGTGCCAGCAGCTTAGAGGTGGGCTCAGAGACCCAGTACTTC. Its protein is CASSLEVGSETQYF.

The chain joins TRBV7-8 to TRBJ2-3, with D perhaps TRBD2 (6 bases). Trimming removed 3 bases at V and 1 base at J, with 17 bases between. The CDR3 spans 17 residues. Per germline, CDR1 SGHVS and CDR2 FQNEAQ. CDR3 in amino acids: CASSLASAGMGTDTQYF. The CDR3 DNA reads TGTGCCAGCAGCTTGGCCAGCGCGGGGATGGGCACAGATACGCAGTATTTT.

The rearrangement links TRBV6-5 to TRBJ1-2; D is unclear. Germline V CDR1 and CDR2: MNHEY, SVGAGI. V was cut by 5 bases and J by 4 bases, with 5 bases left in between. CDR3 length equals 11 residues. In DNA form, the CDR3 reads TGTGCCAGCAGTGAGGGCTATGGCTACACCTTC. Its protein product is CASSEGYGYTF.

This chain links TRBV5-5 with TRBJ2-7; TRBD2 aligns across 8 bases. Germline CDR1 is SGHKS and CDR2 is YYEKEE (reference sequence). J lost 2 bases, V lost 4 bases, and 2 bases had no gene match. The CDR3 sequence is 13 residues long. CDR3 residues: CASSGGGTYEQYF. The CDR3 bases are TGTGCCAGCAGCGGCGGGGGGACCTACGAGCAGTACTTC.